This T cell receptor beta chain was documented in a study of T-cell reconstitution after alpha-beta-depleted transplantation in children. Researchers prepared the TCRbeta library using unique molecular identifiers, the study reports. TCRdb recomputed calls from the PCR reads with MiXCR, one row per CDR3 protein. Of just under 250,000 distinct CDR3 sequences in the sample, roughly a quarter were seen once. This clonotype was observed many times. Its antigen is still unknown. The CDR3 contains 14 residues. Germline values: CDR1 MNHNS, CDR2 SASEGT. V was clipped by 4 bases and J by 7 bases, with 13 bases between them. The study, taken as a whole, reports: The main origin of T-cell counts and diversity one year after transplant was newly produced T cells.

The receptor comes from a girl aged 2-9 years with Fanconi anemia, due to receive a stem cell transplant. The V and J genes are TRBV6-1 and TRBJ2-2; D gene ambiguous. Sequences were derived from PBMCs, sampled before TCRalphabeta/CD19-depleted stem cell transplant. The CDR3, as DNA: TGTGCCAGCAGTGGATTGGAGAGCATCGGGGAGCTGTTTTTT. Translating gives CASSGLESIGELFF.